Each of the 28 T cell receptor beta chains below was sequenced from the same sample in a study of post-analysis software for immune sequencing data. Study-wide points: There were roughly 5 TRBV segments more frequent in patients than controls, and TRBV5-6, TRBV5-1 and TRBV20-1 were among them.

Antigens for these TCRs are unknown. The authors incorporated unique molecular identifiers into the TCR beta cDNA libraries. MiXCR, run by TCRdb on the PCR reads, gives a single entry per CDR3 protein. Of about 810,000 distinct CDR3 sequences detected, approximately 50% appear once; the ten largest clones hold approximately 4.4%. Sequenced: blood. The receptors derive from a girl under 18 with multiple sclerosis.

The CDR3 spells CASSWGAQVETQYF. The CDR3 DNA is TGCGCCAGCAGCTGGGGGGCCCAAGTGGAGACCCAGTACTTC. The chain joins TRBV5-1 to TRBJ2-7; D tentatively reads TRBD1 or TRBD2 (6 bases each). The end of the DNA is better explained by TRBJ2-5, so the J call may be wrong. There are 14 residues in the CDR3. Germline CDR1 and CDR2: SGHRS and YFSETQ.

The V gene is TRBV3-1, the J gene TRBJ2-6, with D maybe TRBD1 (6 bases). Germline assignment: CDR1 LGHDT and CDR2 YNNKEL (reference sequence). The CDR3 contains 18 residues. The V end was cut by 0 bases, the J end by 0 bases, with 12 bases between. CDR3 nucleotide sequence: TGTGCCAGCAGCCAAGATCGTTGGGGGCTCTCTGGGGCCAACGTCCTGACTTTC. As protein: CASSQDRWGLSGANVLTF.

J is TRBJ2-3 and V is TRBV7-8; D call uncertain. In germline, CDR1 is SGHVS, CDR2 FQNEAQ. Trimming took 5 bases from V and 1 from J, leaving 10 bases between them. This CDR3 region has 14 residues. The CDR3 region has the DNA TGTGCCAGCAGCCTTTACAGTGGCACAGATACGCAGTATTTT. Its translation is CASSLYSGTDTQYF.

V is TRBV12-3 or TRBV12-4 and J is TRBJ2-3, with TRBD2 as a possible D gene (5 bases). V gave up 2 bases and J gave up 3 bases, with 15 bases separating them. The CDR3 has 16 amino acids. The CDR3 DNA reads TGTGCCAGCAGTTTAAAGACCACCTCGGGGACAGATACGCAGTATTTT. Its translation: CASSLKTTSGTDTQYF.

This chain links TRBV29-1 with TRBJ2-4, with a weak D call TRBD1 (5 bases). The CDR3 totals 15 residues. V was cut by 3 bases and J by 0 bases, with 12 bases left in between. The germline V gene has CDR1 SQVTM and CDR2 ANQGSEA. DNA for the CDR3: TGCAGCGTTGATGAAGGACAATCAGCCAAAAACATTCAGTACTTC. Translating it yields CSVDEGQSAKNIQYF.

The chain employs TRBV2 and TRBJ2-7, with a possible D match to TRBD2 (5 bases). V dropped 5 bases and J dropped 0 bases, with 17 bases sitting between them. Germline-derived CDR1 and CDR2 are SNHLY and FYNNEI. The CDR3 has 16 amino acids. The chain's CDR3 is CASSPRRRLSSYEQYF. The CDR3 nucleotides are TGTGCCAGCAGTCCAAGGAGGAGGTTAAGCTCCTACGAGCAGTACTTC.

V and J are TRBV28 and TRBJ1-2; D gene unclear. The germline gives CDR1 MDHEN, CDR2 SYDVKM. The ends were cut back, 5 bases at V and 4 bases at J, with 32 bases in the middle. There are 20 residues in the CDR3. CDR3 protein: CASSPVTVGIGWSGGYGYTF. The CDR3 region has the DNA TGTGCCAGCAGTCCCGTCACGGTGGGGATCGGATGGTCGGGTGGCTATGGCTACACCTTC.

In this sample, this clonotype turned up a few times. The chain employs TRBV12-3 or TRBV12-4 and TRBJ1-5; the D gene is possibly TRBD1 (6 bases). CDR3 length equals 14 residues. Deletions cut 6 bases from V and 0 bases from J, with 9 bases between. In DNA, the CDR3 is TGTGCCAGCAGCGGGGGGCGTAGCAATCAGCCCCAGCATTTT. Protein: CASSGGRSNQPQHF.

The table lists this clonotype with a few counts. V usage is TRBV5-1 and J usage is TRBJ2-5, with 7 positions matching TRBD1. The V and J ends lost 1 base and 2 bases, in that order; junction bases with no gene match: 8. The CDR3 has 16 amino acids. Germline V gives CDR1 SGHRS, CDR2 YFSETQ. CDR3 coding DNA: TGCGCCAGCAGCTTGCGAGGGGGCACCCCTCAAGAGACCCAGTACTTC. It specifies CASSLRGGTPQETQYF.

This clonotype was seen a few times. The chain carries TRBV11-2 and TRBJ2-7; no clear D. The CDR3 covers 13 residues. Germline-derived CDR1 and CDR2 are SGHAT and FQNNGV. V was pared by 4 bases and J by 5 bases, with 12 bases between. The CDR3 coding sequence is TGTGCCAGCAGCTCTCACCGGCCCCACGAGCAGTACTTC. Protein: CASSSHRPHEQYF.

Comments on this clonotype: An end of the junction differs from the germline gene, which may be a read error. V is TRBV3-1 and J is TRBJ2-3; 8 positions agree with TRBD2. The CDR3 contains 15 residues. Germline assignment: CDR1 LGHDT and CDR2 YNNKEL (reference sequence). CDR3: CASSFGGGSTATQYF. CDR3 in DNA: TGTGCCAGCAGTTTCGGGGGGGGAAGCACAGCTACGCAGTATTTT.

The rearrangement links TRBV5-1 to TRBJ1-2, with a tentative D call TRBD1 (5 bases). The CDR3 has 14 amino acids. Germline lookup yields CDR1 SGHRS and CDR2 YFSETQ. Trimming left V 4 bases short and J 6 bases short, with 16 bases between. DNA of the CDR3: TGCGCCAGCAGCCTACAACCCGGGACCGATGGCTACACCTTC. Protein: CASSLQPGTDGYTF.

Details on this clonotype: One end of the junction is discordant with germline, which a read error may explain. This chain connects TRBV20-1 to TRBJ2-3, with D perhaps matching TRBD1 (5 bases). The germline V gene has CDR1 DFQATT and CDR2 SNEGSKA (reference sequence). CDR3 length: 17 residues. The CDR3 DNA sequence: TGCAGTGCTAGTCCACCCCTAGGGCAGGGTCTCACAGATACCCAGTATTTT. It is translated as CSASPPLGQGLTDTQYF.

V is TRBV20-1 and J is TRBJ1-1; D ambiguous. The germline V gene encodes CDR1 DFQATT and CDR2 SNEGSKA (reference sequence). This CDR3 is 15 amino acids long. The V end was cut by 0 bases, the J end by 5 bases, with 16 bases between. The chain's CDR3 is CSARDHRASATEAFF. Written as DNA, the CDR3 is TGCAGTGCTAGAGATCATCGAGCCTCGGCTACTGAAGCTTTCTTT.

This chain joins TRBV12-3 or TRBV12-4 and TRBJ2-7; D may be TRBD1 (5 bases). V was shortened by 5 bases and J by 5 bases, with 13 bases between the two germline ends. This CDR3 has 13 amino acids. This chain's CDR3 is CASSPTASDEQYF. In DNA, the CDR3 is TGTGCCAGCAGTCCGACAGCTTCTGACGAGCAGTACTTC.

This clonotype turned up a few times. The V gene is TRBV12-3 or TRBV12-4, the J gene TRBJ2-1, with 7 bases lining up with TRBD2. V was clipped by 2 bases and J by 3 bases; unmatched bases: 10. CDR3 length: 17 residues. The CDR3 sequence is CASSLTPRGESYNEQFF. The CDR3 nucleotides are TGTGCCAGCAGTTTAACCCCCCGGGGGGAGAGCTACAATGAGCAGTTCTTC.

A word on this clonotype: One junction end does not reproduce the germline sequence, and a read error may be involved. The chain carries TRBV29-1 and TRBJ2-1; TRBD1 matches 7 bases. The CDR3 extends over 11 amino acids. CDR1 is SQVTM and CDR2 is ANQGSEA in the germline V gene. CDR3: CSVDKGQPQFF. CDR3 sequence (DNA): TGTAGCGTTGATAAGGGACAGCCGCAGTTCTTC.

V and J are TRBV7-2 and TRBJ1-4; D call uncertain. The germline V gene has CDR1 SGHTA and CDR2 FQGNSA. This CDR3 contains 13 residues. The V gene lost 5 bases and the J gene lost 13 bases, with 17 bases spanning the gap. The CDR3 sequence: CASSPAYGMVLFF. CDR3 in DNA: TGTGCCAGCAGCCCGGCATATGGGATGGTACTGTTTTTT.

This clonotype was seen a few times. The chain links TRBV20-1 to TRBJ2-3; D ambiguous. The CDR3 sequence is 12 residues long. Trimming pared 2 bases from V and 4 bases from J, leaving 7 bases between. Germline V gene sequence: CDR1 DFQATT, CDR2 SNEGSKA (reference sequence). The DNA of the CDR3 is TGCAGTGCTAGACTTCCCCCAGATACGCAGTATTTT. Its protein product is CSARLPPDTQYF.

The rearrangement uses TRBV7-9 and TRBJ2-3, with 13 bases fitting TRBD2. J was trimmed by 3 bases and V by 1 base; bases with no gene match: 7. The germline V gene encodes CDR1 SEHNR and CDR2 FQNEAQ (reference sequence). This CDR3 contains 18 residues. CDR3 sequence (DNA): TGTGCCAGCAGCTTAGTAATAGGACTAGCGGGGGAAACAGATACGCAGTATTTT. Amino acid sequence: CASSLVIGLAGETDTQYF.

The CDR3 here is CARTGDYVNTEAFF. In DNA form, the CDR3 reads TGTGCCCGGACAGGGGACTACGTGAACACTGAAGCTTTCTTT. The rearrangement joins TRBV30 to TRBJ1-1; 9 nucleotides line up with TRBD1. The CDR3 is 14 amino acids. Germline V gene data show CDR1 as GTSNPN and CDR2 as SVGIG (reference sequence). After removal of 8 bases from V and 0 bases from J, the junction contained 7 bases not matched to a gene.

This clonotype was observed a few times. The CDR3, as DNA: TGTGCCAGCAGCCATCAGATCGTCCCGGGACAGCTGCTCTATGGCTACACCTTC. This translates into CASSHQIVPGQLLYGYTF. This chain joins TRBV5-6 and TRBJ1-2, with TRBD1 matching 7 bases. Trimming cost V 4 bases and J 4 bases; bases outside gene matches: 19. This CDR3 contains 18 residues. Germline assignment: CDR1 SGHDT and CDR2 YYEEEE.

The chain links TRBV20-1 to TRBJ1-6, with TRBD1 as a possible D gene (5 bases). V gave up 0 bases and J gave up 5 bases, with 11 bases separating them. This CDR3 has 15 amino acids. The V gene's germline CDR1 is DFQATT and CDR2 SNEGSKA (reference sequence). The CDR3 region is CSARDPTAHNSPLHF. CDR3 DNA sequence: TGCAGTGCTAGAGATCCGACAGCCCATAATTCACCCCTCCACTTT.

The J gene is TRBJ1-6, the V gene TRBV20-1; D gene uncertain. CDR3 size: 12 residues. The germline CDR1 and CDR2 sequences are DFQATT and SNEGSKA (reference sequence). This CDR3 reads CGSNSAGSPLHF. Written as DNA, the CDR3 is TGCGGGTCCAACTCGGCCGGGTCACCCCTCCACTTT.

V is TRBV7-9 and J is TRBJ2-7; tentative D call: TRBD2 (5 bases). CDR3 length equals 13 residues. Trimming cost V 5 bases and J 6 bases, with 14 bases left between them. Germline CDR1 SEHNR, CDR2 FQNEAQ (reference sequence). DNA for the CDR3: TGTGCCAGCAGCGAGAAAAGCAGCGGCGAGCAGTACTTC. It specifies CASSEKSSGEQYF.

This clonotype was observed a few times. The CDR3 reads CASTLGVFYEQYF. The CDR3 nucleotides are TGTGCCAGCACCCTCGGTGTCTTTTACGAGCAGTACTTC. V and J are TRBV7-2 and TRBJ2-4; no reliable D call. The DNA end is a closer match to TRBJ2-7, so the J assignment may be wrong. Germline V gene sequence: CDR1 SGHTA, CDR2 FQGNSA. The CDR3 runs 13 residues.

CDR3 nucleotides: TGTGCCAGCAGACGACAGGGTTCATACAATGAGCAGTTCTTC. Translation: CASRRQGSYNEQFF. V gene TRBV6-2 or TRBV6-3 combines with J gene TRBJ2-1; 7 nucleotides align to TRBD1. The germline V gene encodes CDR1 MNHEY and CDR2 SVGEGT. The CDR3 is 14 residues long. The J segment lost 4 bases and the V segment lost 6 bases, leaving 6 bases of the junction unmatched.

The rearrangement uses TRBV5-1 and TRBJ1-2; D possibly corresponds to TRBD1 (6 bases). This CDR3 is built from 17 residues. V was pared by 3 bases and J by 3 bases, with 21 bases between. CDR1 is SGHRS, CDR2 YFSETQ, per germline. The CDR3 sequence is CASSSGGPGPKDYGYTF. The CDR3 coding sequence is TGCGCCAGCAGCTCTGGGGGGCCGGGGCCAAAGGACTATGGCTACACCTTC.